This T cell receptor (beta chain) was profiled in a study of regulatory T cells in long-lasting Graves disease. Trimming cost V 0 bases and J 3 bases; bases outside gene matches: 7. This CDR3 has 16 residues. Germline CDR1 reads SNHLY; CDR2 reads FYNNEI. Arm-PCR of CDR3 regions and iRepertoire HTBI primers were used to build TCR beta libraries. Each CDR3 protein is one row after TCRdb ran MiXCR on the multiplex PCR reads. The table shows 350,000 to 450,000 distinct CDR3 sequences, with 15% occurring only once. Time point noted: newly diagnosed GD, antithyroid drugs for less than 3 months. PBMCs provided the RNA from which the TCR library was made. This sample also appeared in a second study, on T cells in Graves' hyperthyroidism and ophthalmopathy.

The TCR was taken from a woman aged 30 to 39 with Graves disease. The J gene is TRBJ2-7, the V gene TRBV2; 8 bases are a match to TRBD1. This material consisted of peripheral blood mononuclear cells (PBMCs), taken at new diagnosis, from a patient treated with antithyroid drugs. CDR3 nucleotides: TGTGCCAGCAGTGAAGCACAGCCGGGACAGGACTACGAGCAGTACTTC. This gives the protein CASSEAQPGQDYEQYF.